This T cell receptor (beta chain) was identified during a study of blood T cells in healthy people across ages. Sample-barcoded 5' priming and a J-beta primer mix drove a second PCR of roughly 6 to 12 cycles. MiXCR, run by TCRdb on the 5' RACE reads, gives a single entry per CDR3 protein. Of about 1,600,000 distinct CDR3 sequences in the sample, about 40% are singletons; the top ten hold 7.9%. Germline V gene sequence: CDR1 MNHNS, CDR2 SASEGT. After removal of 6 bases from V and 4 bases from J, the junction contained 13 bases not matched to a gene. The CDR3 is 16 amino acids. The receptor was isolated from a woman younger than 35 in good health. Source material: blood. The chain joins TRBV6-1 to TRBJ1-2; 8 bases line up with TRBD1. The CDR3 protein is CASSEKGQGLSYGYTF. CDR3 nucleotides: TGTGCCAGCAGCGAAAAAGGACAGGGTTTGTCCTATGGCTACACCTTC.